The source of this T cell receptor beta chain is a study of shared T cell receptors in the human thymus. Sequenced by immunoSEQ multiplex PCR; TCRdb stores in-frame clones only, minus some. The sample includes about 660,000 clones, around 87% of them seen just once. Germline loops: CDR1 MGHRA, CDR2 YSYEKL. This CDR3 spans 13 amino acids. With 4 bases removed from V and 2 bases from J, the gap between germline ends came to 9 bases. In addition, the sample was reused for a study of human thymus T cells. That study adds: During corrective heart surgery, resections were taken, and the thymus tissue came from them. V and J genes seemed to be used with bias in thymic and blood repertoires.

This receptor was identified in a boy younger than two with a congenital heart defect. The J gene is TRBJ2-7, the V gene TRBV4-1; weak D call: TRBD1 (6 bases). The sequenced material came from thymocytes. CDR3 loop: CASSLTGTYEQYF. The CDR3 coding sequence is TGCGCCAGCAGCCTTACAGGGACCTACGAGCAGTACTTC.